Listed below are T cell receptor beta chains from one sample, sequenced in a study of CD8 T cells in ankylosing spondylitis. TCRdb reprocessed the 5' RACE reads via MiXCR and lists one record per CDR3 protein. The sample yields about 750,000 distinct CDR3 sequences, 15% to 20% seen once. Sequencing was done on a sample of blood, either unsorted or a sorted T cell fraction (not recorded which). All receptors derive from a male donor with ankylosing spondylitis. CDR3s leave out the opening cysteine and the closing phenylalanine or tryptophan. The order of the fields is V gene, J gene, CDR3 protein.

>TRBV10-3|TRBJ2-7
AISESSPEQY
>TRBV27|TRBJ2-1
ASSWGGSRNEQF
>TRBV29-1|TRBJ1-5
SVATGGADQPQH
>TRBV20-1|TRBJ2-7
SARVYSYEQY
>TRBV15|TRBJ2-3
ATSRVSGGGTDTQY
>TRBV7-8|TRBJ2-3
ASSRSLQVDTQY
>TRBV10-3|TRBJ2-1
AISEGLSNEQF
>TRBV29-1|TRBJ1-1
SVDGAPGTEAF
>TRBV12-3/TRBV12-4|TRBJ2-3
ASSSVTRDTQY
>TRBV4-3|TRBJ1-1
ASSQGPWGTYEGLNTEAF
>TRBV29-1|TRBJ2-7
SVLGQGFPYEQY
>TRBV10-2|TRBJ1-1
ASRPGVQGKAF
>TRBV21-1|TRBJ2-7
ASSKGPREQY
>TRBV5-5|TRBJ1-2
ASSLSHGIGYT
>TRBV25-1|TRBJ2-5
ASSAPPLVGVKQETQY
>TRBV15|TRBJ2-3
ATRVGKSTDTQY
>TRBV29-1|TRBJ2-2
SVAPGLASGELF
>TRBV27|TRBJ1-2
ASSLTGAQNYGYT
>TRBV20-1|TRBJ1-4
SAREPNRVVGEKLF
>TRBV20-1|TRBJ2-1
SAREPRPFDNEQF
>TRBV4-2|TRBJ1-1
ASSQEGLTNTEAF
>TRBV5-1|TRBJ1-2
ASSLRQGGFAGSGYT
>TRBV7-8|TRBJ2-3
ASSQGQGADTQY
>TRBV30|TRBJ2-6
AWSFGSGANVLT
>TRBV14|TRBJ2-7
ASRSRLAYEQY
>TRBV7-2|TRBJ1-6
ASSPFNSPLH
>TRBV6-2/TRBV6-3|TRBJ2-2
ASSYPTDRTNTGELF
>TRBV7-9|TRBJ1-5
ASSRGTAVPGAQPQH
>TRBV7-9|TRBJ2-5
ASSPIGDEAQY
>TRBV12-3/TRBV12-4|TRBJ1-3
ASSLFWGYGNTIY
>TRBV20-1|TRBJ2-5
SASGPGRGSIETQY
>TRBV5-1|TRBJ2-5
ASSLRWGQETQY
>TRBV14|TRBJ2-5
ASSQAGAPGTQY
>TRBV10-3|TRBJ2-3
AIEDRGRADTQY
>TRBV12-3/TRBV12-4|TRBJ2-2
ASQGASHTGELF
>TRBV12-3/TRBV12-4|TRBJ2-5
ASSFALALETQY
>TRBV5-1|TRBJ2-5
ASSFAAETQY
>TRBV4-2|TRBJ1-2
ASSQGQRPAYT
>TRBV4-2|TRBJ1-6
ASSQSRASNSPLH
>TRBV20-1|TRBJ1-6
SASLAGSSYNSPLH
>TRBV20-1|TRBJ2-3
SALPSFTDTQY
>TRBV14|TRBJ2-7
ASSHPGQGVEQY
>TRBV2|TRBJ1-1
ASRTTGTGNTEAF
>TRBV11-2|TRBJ2-3
ASRGGAGDTQY
>TRBV7-7|TRBJ2-1
ASSPFSGRAFGEQF
>TRBV9|TRBJ2-5
ASSEGLAGGLQETQY
>TRBV12-3/TRBV12-4|TRBJ2-7
ASSLARFSGYEQY
>TRBV12-3/TRBV12-4|TRBJ1-1
ASSSTRGRGNTEAF
>TRBV4-3|TRBJ2-3
ASSQFPTGGKADTQY
>TRBV7-6|TRBJ2-7
ASSRLAGGHEQY
>TRBV12-3/TRBV12-4|TRBJ1-2
ASSRERGRDGYT
>TRBV7-6|TRBJ1-6
ASSQGHPEPLH
>TRBV12-3/TRBV12-4|TRBJ2-3
AIQGAGVTQY
>TRBV3-1|TRBJ1-1
ASGRSNTEAF
>TRBV20-1|TRBJ2-7
SAREDQRALVYEQY
>TRBV29-1|TRBJ2-3
SVDFPTDTQY
>TRBV30|TRBJ2-1
AWSPPGGWNEQF
>TRBV11-2|TRBJ2-1
ASSLLPGTGGLAEGNEQF
>TRBV12-3/TRBV12-4|TRBJ2-1
ASSLEGAQGYEQF
>TRBV5-1|TRBJ2-1
ASSLRPVTGRSNEQF